This TCR beta chain was recovered during a study of blood T cell repertoires in COVID-19. V lost 5 bases and J lost 0, with 8 bases in between. Per germline, CDR1 LGHDT and CDR2 YNNKEL (reference sequence). The CDR3 loop spans 13 amino acids. Clones were read by immunoSEQ multiplex PCR, and TCRdb kept only the in-frame ones, dropping some. The repertoire holds around 280,000 clones, with around 91% as singletons. Participants had their cohort set by participant-reported clinical history. The sequence derives from a woman between 18 and 29 years old with acute COVID-19. Sample: PBMCs or T cells enriched from blood (not recorded which). The chain has TRBV3-1 (or the pseudogene TRBV3-2) and TRBJ2-7; TRBD2 is a possible D gene (6 bases). The CDR3 reads CASSKTSSYEQYF. CDR3 in DNA: TGTGCCAGCAGCAAGACTAGCTCCTACGAGCAGTACTTC.